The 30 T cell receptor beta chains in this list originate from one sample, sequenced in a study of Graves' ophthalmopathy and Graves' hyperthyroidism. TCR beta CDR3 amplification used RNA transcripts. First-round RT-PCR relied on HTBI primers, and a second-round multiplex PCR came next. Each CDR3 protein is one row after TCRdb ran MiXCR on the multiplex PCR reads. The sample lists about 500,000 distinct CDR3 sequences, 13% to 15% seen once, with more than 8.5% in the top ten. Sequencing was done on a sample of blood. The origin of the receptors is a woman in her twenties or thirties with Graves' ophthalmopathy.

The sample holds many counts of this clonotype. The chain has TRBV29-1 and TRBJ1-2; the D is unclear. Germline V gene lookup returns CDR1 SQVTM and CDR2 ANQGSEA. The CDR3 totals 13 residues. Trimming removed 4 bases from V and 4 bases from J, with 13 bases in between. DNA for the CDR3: TGCAGCGTTGTTTGGAGGAGCACCTATGGCTACACCTTC. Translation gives CSVVWRSTYGYTF.

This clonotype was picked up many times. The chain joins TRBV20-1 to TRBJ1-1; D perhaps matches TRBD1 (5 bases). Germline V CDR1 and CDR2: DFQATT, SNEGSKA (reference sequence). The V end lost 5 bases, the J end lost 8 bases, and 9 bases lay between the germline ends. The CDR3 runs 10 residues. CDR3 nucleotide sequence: TGCAGTGCTGGCGAGGGGGAAGCTTTCTTT. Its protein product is CSAGEGEAFF.

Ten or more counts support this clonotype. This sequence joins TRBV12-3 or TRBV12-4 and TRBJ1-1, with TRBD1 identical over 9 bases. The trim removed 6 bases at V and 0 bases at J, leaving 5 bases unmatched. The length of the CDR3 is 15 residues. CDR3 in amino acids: CASRPYRGLNTEAFF. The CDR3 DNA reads TGTGCCAGCAGACCATACAGGGGGCTGAACACTGAAGCTTTCTTT.

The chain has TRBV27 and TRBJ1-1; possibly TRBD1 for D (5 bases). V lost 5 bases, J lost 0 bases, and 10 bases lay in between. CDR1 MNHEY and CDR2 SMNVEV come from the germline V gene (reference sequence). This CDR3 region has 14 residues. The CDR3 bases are TGTGCCAGCAGTACCGACAGCTTGAACACTGAAGCTTTCTTT. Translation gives CASSTDSLNTEAFF.

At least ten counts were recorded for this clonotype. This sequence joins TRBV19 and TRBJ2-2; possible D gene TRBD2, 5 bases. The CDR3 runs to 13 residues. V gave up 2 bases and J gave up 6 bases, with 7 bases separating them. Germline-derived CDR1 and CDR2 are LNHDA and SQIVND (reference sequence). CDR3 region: CASSITEAGELFF. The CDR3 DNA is TGTGCCAGTAGTATAACGGAGGCCGGGGAGCTGTTTTTT.

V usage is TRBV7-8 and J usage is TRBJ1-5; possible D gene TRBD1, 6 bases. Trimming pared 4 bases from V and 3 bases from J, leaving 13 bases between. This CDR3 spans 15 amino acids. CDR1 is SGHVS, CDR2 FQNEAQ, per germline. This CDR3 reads CASSSRTATNQPQHF. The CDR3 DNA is TGTGCCAGCAGCTCGCGGACAGCCACCAATCAGCCCCAGCATTTT.

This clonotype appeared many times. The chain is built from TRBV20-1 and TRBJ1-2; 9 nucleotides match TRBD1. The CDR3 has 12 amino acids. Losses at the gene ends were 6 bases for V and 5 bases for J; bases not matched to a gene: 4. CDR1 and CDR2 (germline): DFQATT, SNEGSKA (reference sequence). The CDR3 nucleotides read TGCAGTGCCACCGGGACAGGGTATGGCTACACCTTC. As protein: CSATGTGYGYTF.

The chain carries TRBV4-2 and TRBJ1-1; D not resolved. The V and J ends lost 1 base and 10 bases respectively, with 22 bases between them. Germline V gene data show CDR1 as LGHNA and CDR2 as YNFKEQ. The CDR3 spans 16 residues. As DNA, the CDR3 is TGTGCCAGCAGCCAAGCCCTGTCTCCCCGGTCAGCTACAGCTTTCTTT. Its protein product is CASSQALSPRSATAFF.

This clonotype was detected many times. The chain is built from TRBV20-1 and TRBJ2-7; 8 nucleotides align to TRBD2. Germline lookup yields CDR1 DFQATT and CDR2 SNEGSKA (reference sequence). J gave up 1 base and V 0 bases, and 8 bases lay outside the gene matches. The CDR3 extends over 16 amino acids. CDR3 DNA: TGCAGTGCTAGAGAGCGGGGGGCAACCATATCCTACGAGCAGTACTTC. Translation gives CSARERGATISYEQYF.

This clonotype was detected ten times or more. In DNA, the CDR3 is TGTGCCAGCAGCAATAGACAGGGGGCGGGGGAGCAGTACTTC. It codes for CASSNRQGAGEQYF. J is TRBJ2-7 and V is TRBV6-1, with TRBD1 identical over 10 bases. Germline values: CDR1 MNHNS, CDR2 SASEGT. J was trimmed by 7 bases and V by 6 bases; bases with no gene match: 9. This CDR3 contains 14 residues.

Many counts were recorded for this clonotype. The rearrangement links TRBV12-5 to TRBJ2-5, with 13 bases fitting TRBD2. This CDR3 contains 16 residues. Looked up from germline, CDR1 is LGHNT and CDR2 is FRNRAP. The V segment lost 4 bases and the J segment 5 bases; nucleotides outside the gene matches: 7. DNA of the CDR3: TGTGCTAGTGGTTATACTAGCGGGGGGGCTGGGGAGACCCAGTACTTC. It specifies CASGYTSGGAGETQYF.

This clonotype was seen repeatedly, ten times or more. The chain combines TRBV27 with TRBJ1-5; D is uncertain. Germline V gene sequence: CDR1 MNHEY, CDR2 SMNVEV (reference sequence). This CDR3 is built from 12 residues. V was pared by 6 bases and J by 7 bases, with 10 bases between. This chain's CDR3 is CASSLIGQPQHF. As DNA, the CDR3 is TGTGCCAGCAGCCTCATAGGGCAGCCCCAGCATTTT.

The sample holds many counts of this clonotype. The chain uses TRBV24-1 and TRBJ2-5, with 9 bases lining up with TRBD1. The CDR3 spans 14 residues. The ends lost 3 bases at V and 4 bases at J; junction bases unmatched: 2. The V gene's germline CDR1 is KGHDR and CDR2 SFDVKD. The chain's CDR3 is CATSDADRGETQYF. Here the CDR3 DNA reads TGTGCCACCAGTGATGCGGACAGGGGAGAGACCCAGTACTTC.

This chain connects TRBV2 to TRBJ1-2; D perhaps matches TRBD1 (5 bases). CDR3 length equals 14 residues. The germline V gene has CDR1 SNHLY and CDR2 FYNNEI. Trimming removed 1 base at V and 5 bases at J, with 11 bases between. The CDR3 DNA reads TGTGCCAGCAGTGAAGAGACCCAGGGATATGGCTACACCTTC. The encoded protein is CASSEETQGYGYTF.

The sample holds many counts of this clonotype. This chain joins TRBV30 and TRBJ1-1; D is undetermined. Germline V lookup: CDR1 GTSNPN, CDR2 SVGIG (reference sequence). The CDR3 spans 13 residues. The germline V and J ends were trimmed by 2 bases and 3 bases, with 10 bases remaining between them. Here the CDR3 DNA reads TGTGCCTGGAGTTTAAGCAGTTACACTGAAGCTTTCTTT. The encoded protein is CAWSLSSYTEAFF. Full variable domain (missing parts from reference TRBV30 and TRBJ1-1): SQTIHQWPATLVQPVGSPLSLECTVEGTSNPNLYWYRQAAGRGLQLLFYSVGIGQISSEVPQNLSASRPQDRQFILSSKKLLLSDSGFYLCAWSLSSYTEAFFGQGTRLTVV.

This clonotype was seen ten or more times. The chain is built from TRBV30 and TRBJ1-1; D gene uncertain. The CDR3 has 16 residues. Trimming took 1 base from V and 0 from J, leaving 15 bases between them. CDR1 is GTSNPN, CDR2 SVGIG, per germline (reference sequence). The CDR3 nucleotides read TGTGCCTGGAGTGCGATCAGGCCATCGATGAACACTGAAGCTTTCTTT. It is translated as CAWSAIRPSMNTEAFF.

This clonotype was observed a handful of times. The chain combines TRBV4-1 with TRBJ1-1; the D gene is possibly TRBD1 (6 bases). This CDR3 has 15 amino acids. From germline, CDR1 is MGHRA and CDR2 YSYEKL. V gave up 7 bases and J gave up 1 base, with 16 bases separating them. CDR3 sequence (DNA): TGCGCCAGCACTTTGCGGGGGGGGGCGAACACTGAAGCTTTCTTT. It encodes CASTLRGGANTEAFF.

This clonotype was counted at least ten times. DNA of the CDR3: TGTGCCAGCAGCTCCACGATGGGGGACAGGGACCCCACCGGGGAGCTGTTTTTT. It is translated as CASSSTMGDRDPTGELFF. The chain uses TRBV11-1 and TRBJ2-2, with 9 nucleotides matching TRBD1. The CDR3 has 18 amino acids. CDR1 and CDR2 from the germline V gene are SGHAT and FQDESV (reference sequence). The V gene end was trimmed by 4 bases and the J gene end by 4 bases; junction bases not matched to a gene: 13.

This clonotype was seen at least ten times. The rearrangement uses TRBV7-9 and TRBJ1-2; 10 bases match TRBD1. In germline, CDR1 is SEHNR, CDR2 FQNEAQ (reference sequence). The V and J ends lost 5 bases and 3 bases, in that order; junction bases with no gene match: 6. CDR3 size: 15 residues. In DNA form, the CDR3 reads TGTGCCAGCAGCCTAGGGACAGGGGCCCACTATGGCTACACCTTC. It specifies CASSLGTGAHYGYTF. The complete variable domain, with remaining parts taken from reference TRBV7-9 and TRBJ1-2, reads DTGVSQNPRHKITKRGQNVTFRCDPISEHNRLYWYRQTLGQGPEFLTYFQNEAQLEKSRLLSDRFSAERPKGSFSTLEIQRTEQGDSAMYLCASSLGTGAHYGYTFGSGTRLTVV.

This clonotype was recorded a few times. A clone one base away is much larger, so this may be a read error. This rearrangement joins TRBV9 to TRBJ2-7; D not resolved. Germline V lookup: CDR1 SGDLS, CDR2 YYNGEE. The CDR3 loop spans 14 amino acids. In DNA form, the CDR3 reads TGTGTCAGCAGCGTAGCCGGCGACTCCTACGAGCAGTACTTC. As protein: CVSSVAGDSYEQYF.

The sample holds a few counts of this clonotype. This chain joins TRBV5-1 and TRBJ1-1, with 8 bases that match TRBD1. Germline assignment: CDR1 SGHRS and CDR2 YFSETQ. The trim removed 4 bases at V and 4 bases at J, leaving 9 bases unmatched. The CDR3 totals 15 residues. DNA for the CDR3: TGCGCCAGCAGCGTCGGACAGGGTCGGCCCACTGAAGCTTTCTTT. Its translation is CASSVGQGRPTEAFF.

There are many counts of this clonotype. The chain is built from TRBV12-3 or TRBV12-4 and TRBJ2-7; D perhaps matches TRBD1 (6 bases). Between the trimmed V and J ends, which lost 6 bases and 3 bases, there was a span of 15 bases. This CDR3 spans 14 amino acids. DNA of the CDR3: TGTGCCAGCAGCCGCGCAGGGGTGGGCTACGAGCAGTACTTC. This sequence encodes CASSRAGVGYEQYF.

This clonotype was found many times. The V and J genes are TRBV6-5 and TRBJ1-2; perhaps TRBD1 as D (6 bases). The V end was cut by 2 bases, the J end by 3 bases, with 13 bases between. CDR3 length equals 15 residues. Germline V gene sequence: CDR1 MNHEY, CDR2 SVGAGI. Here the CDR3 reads CASSYDRPGDYGYTF. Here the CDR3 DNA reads TGTGCCAGCAGTTACGACAGGCCCGGCGACTATGGCTACACCTTC.

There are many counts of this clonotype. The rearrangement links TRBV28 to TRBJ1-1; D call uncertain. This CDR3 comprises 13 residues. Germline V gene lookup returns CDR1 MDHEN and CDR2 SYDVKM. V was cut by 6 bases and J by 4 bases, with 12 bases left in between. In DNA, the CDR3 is TGTGCCAGCAGCCCCGGGTCCTCCACTGAAGCTTTCTTT. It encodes CASSPGSSTEAFF.

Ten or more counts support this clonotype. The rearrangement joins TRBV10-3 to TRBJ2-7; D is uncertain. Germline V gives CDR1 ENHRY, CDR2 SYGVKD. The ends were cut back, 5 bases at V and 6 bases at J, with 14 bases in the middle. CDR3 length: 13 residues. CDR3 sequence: CAISIDRGSEQYF. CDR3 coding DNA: TGTGCCATCAGTATTGACCGAGGCTCCGAGCAGTACTTC.

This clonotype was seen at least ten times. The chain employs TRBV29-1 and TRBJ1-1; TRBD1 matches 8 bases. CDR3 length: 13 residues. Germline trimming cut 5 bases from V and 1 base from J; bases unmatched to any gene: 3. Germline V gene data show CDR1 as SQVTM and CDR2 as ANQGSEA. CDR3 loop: CSVIGTGNTEAFF. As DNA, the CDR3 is TGCAGCGTTATCGGGACAGGGAACACTGAAGCTTTCTTT.

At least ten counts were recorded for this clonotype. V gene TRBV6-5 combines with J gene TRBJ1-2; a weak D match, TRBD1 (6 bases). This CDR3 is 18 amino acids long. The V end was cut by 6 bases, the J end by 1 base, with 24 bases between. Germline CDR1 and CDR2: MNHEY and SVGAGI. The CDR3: CASRTSLGGGQDNYGYTF. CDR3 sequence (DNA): TGTGCCAGCAGAACGTCGTTGGGGGGGGGGCAGGATAACTATGGCTACACCTTC.

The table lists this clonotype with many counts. The CDR3 here is CASSDTTGSGANVLTF. CDR3 in DNA: TGTGCCAGCAGTGACACCACAGGGTCTGGGGCCAACGTCCTGACTTTC. This sequence joins TRBV6-4 and TRBJ2-6, with D possibly being TRBD1 (6 bases). The V end lost 2 bases, the J end lost 1 base, and 9 bases lay between the germline ends. The CDR3 covers 16 residues. Per the germline V gene, CDR1 is MRHNA and CDR2 is SNTAGT.

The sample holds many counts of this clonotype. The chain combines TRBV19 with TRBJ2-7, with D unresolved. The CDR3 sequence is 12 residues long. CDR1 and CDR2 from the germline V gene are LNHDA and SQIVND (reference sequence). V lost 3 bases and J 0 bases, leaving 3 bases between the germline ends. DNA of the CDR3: TGTGCCAGTAGTATGGACTCCTACGAGCAGTACTTC. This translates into CASSMDSYEQYF.

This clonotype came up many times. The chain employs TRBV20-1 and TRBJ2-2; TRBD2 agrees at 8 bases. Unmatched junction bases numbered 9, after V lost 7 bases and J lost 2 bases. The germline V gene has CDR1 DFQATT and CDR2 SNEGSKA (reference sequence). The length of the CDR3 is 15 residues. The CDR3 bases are TGCAGTGTTCAGCAGCGGGGGTTTAACACCGGGGAGCTGTTTTTT. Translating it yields CSVQQRGFNTGELFF.